This T cell receptor beta chain was found in a study of blood T cells in healthy people across ages. Whole-study findings and limits: Unsorted PBMCs prevented conclusive naive versus antigen-experienced comparison.

This clonotype appeared many times. What it recognizes is unknown. A sample-barcoded 5' primer and a J-beta primer mix were used in a second PCR of roughly 7 to 11 cycles. TCRdb passed the 5' RACE reads through MiXCR, listing each CDR3 protein once. This sample yields 550,000 to 800,000 distinct CDR3 sequences, of which around 32% are seen a single time; 15% belongs to the top ten. The germline gives CDR1 SGHRS, CDR2 YFSETQ. The CDR3 is 16 amino acids. V was shortened by 5 bases and J by 1 base, with 19 bases between the two germline ends. The sequencing input was blood. The chain links TRBV5-1 to TRBJ2-7; the D gene is possibly TRBD1 (5 bases). This TCR was sampled from a woman older than 75 in good health. CDR3 nucleotide sequence: TGCGCCAGCAGTCCTTTTCCAGGGTCTTCTTCCTACGAGCAGTACTTC. Amino acid sequence: CASSPFPGSSSYEQYF.